Listed below are T cell receptor beta chains from one sample, sequenced in a study of blood T cell repertoires in COVID-19. Produced via immunoSEQ multiplex PCR; TCRdb's table is partial and in-frame only. The sample has around 450,000 clones, around 88% seen once; the top ten hold roughly 4.3%. The source material was peripheral blood. The receptors stem from a woman aged 25-40 years with acute or convalescent COVID-19. Each CDR3 is given with its conserved first and last residue. A D gene is named only where the DNA matches it firmly. The listing skips clone size in some rows; elsewhere it reads once, few, many or a size class.

V gene	J gene	clone size	D gene	CDR3 protein	CDR3 DNA
TRBV3-1/TRBV3-2	TRBJ2-3	-	TRBD2	CASSLPSGGDTQYF	TGTGCCAGCAGCCTACCTAGCGGAGGAGATACGCAGTATTTT
TRBV3-1/TRBV3-2	TRBJ2-7	-	-	CASRQGGIPYEQYF	TGTGCCAGCAGGCAGGGAGGTATACCTTACGAGCAGTACTTC
TRBV30	TRBJ2-2	once	TRBD1	CAWSVGTGTGELFF	TGTGCCTGGAGTGTGGGGACAGGTACCGGGGAGCTGTTTTTT
TRBV5-1	TRBJ2-5	-	-	CASSSSDRARETQYF	TGCGCCAGCAGTTCTAGCGACAGGGCCCGCGAGACCCAGTACTTC
TRBV19	TRBJ1-2	once	TRBD1	CASSIDPGGPGYTF	TGTGCCAGTAGTATAGACCCAGGGGGCCCTGGCTACACCTTC
TRBV15	TRBJ2-5	-	-	CATSRLEGETQYF	TGTGCCACCAGCAGATTGGAGGGAGAGACCCAGTACTTC
TRBV5-4	TRBJ1-5	once	TRBD1	CASSRTGSNQPQHF	TGTGCCAGCAGCAGGACAGGGAGCAATCAGCCCCAGCATTTT
TRBV15	TRBJ2-7	once	-	CATSRRQSPVGEQYF	TGTGCCACCAGCAGAAGACAGAGTCCGGTCGGGGAGCAGTACTTC
TRBV20-1	TRBJ1-1	-	-	CSAPLLEAFF	TGCAGTGCCCCTCTACTTGAAGCTTTCTTT
TRBV5-1	TRBJ1-1	once	-	CASSPSSGTEAFF	TGCGCCAGCAGTCCCTCGTCGGGTACTGAAGCTTTCTTT
TRBV25-1	TRBJ1-4	-	TRBD1	CASSEGQGSNEKLFF	TGTGCCAGCAGTGAAGGACAGGGTTCTAATGAAAAACTGTTTTTT
TRBV5-5	TRBJ2-4	once	TRBD1	CASSLGDRKNIQYF	TGTGCCAGCAGCTTGGGGGACAGGAAAAACATTCAGTACTTC
TRBV9	TRBJ1-3	-	-	CASGESSGNTIYF	TGTGCCAGTGGTGAGAGCTCTGGAAACACCATATATTTT
TRBV29-1	TRBJ1-2	-	TRBD1	CSVGGQGSQGYTF	TGCAGCGTTGGGGGACAGGGGTCACAAGGCTACACCTTC
TRBV5-6	TRBJ1-1	-	-	CASSFQGNTEAFF	TGTGCCAGCAGCTTTCAGGGTAACACTGAAGCTTTCTTT
TRBV2	TRBJ1-5	-	TRBD1	CASRGQGNQPQHF	TGTGCCAGCAGGGGACAGGGGAATCAGCCCCAGCATTTT
TRBV6-1	TRBJ1-1	-	-	CASSELGGNTEAFF	TGTGCCAGCAGTGAATTGGGGGGTAACACTGAAGCTTTCTTT
TRBV5-6	TRBJ2-7	-	-	CASSLDRAYYEQYF	TGTGCCAGCAGCTTGGACAGAGCATACTACGAGCAGTACTTC